This T cell receptor beta chain was sequenced in a study of shared clonotypes between healthy human individuals (dated by TCRdb to the early 2020s). In the study overall: A couple of women and a few men aged 18 to 49 years were included in the cohort. Blood TCR repertoires of about five healthy adults were deeply sequenced to estimate repertoire size and the extent of clonotype sharing between individuals. Leukapheresis yielded between about 0.94 and 9 billion PBMCs per donor. For each donor, CD4 naive and CD4 memory were each run on three plates, CD8 naive on two plates, and CD8 memory on one plate. To increase sequencing depth and limit assay-specific biases, different laboratories used diverse techniques to prepare libraries and sequence TCR repertoires. General study outcomes and caveats: Incomplete sequencing was indicated by rarefaction of sorted-subset datasets, despite the large sequencing depth. When four donors were compared, the shared fraction of clonotypes was about 5% for naive CD4, 3% to 4% for naive CD8, more than 2% for memory CD4, and about 0.36% for memory CD8. Compared with non-shared clonotypes, clonotypes shared by all four sorted-subset donors had higher generation probabilities. Because the study included only a small number of donors, the genetic and exposure-history diversity represented was limited. Sampling was restricted to blood, and TCR repertoires in tissue are likely to differ from TCR repertoires in blood. Based on pairwise subsampling, the degree of clonotype sharing among donors was expected to be affected by sequencing depth. Naive subsets generally had larger estimated clonotype richness than memory subsets.

A word on this clone: Its antigen remains unidentified. There are no base qualities to consult, and no much larger clone falls within one base.

TCR CDR3 regions were amplified from genomic DNA by multiplex PCR using the deep immunoSEQ assay. Extracted genomic DNA from each cell subset was spread evenly across all wells of several immunoSEQ 96-well plates, with each plate serving as a replicate. For sorted subsets, about 210 ng of genomic DNA, equivalent to some 30,000 T cell genomes, went into each replicate PCR. The purified libraries were quantified using a Qubit 3.0 fluorometer, sized with a Bioanalyzer 2100, and then quantified again using the KAPA Library Quantification kit. Every immunoSEQ 96-well plate was sequenced on a separate single-read 150-cycle Illumina NextSeq 550 flow cell. Concerning the study's data processing: Because only junctional sequences without quality scores were contained in the immunoSEQ output, filtering matching that applied to full-length reads could not be performed. To assign V/J genes and CDR3, sequences were annotated using PyIR, a Python wrapper for IgBLAST v1.9, with IMGT germline references. Reads were removed for weak V/J assignments (E-value above 1e-6), missing CDR3, stop codons, out-of-frame junctions, or ambiguous translated residues. V3J clonotypes were defined as sequences sharing the same inferred V gene, J gene, and CDR3 amino acid sequence. To compute the percentage overlap between repertoires, the number of shared unique clonotypes was divided by the size of the smaller repertoire. Richness of each repertoire was evaluated using RTK rarefaction, the Chao1 estimator, and Recon v2.1 estimates of unobserved clonotypes. Generation probabilities were computed with OLGA for all TCRbeta clonotypes obtained by the gDNA method from several donors. This is the immuneACCESS table as TCRdb keeps it, with only in-frame sequences that have V and J called. A part of the clones is gone; compared with another copy, unresolved V genes explain less than half, and the rest is unexplained. The DNA gave D and trimming, while V, J and clone size come from that table. Across this sample there are approximately 2,200,000 clones, with about 93% seen only once. The ten largest make up roughly 1.8% of the sample.

For the CD8 naive samples, CD45RO-negative cells were positively selected for CCR7, yielding a CD45RA+CCR7+ population from which TemRA cells were excluded. The donors were healthy, HIV-negative adults with no recently reported acute infections or vaccinations. All donors were Caucasian adults living in Nashville, Tennessee, USA. Blood was obtained by leukapheresis, after which PBMCs were separated by Ficoll-Histopaque density gradient centrifugation and cryopreserved in liquid nitrogen vapor phase. Analytical flow cytometry was used to check the purity and quantity of each magnetically sorted T cell population. Genomic DNA was isolated from every sorted fraction and measured by UV absorbance on a Nanodrop 2000c. V and J are truncated by 5 bases and 6 bases respectively, leaving an intervening sequence of 28 bases. Looking up the germline V gene yields CDR1 LGHNT and CDR2 FRNRAP. The CDR3 contains 18 residues, cysteine and phenylalanine counted. Only the CDR3 DNA is retained, 54 bases long and in frame from the first base.

Recombination joined TRBV12-5 with TRBJ1-2; matching of 5 bases hints at TRBD1 as the D gene. Input material: naive CD8+ T cells from PBMCs. The cell subset or site label for this specimen denotes: CD45RA+CCR7+. The origin of this receptor is a man younger than 35 in good health. Some clones in this sample may be carry-over from other donors' samples. This receptor has the CDR3 CASGPVPPTGRLGHGYTF. The base sequence is TGTGCTAGTGGTCCCGTCCCCCCTACAGGCAGGTTGGGGCATGGCTACACCTTC.